Listed below are T cell receptor beta chains from one sample, sequenced in a study of Graves' ophthalmopathy and Graves' hyperthyroidism. Each CDR3 protein is one row after TCRdb ran MiXCR on the multiplex PCR reads. The table lists roughly 60,000 distinct CDR3 sequences, approximately 50% of them singletons. Sequenced material: peripheral blood. Receptors were obtained from an adult woman with Graves' ophthalmopathy. The CDR3 runs from the conserved cysteine through the conserved F or W. Fields, in order: J gene, CDR3 length, D gene, V gene, clone size, CDR3 protein, CDR3 DNA. A D gene is named only where the DNA matches it firmly. The size entry is marked missing in some rows and otherwise reads once, few, many or a size class.

J gene: TRBJ2-6
CDR3 length: 16
D gene: .
V gene: TRBV6-5
clone size: .
CDR3 protein: CASSSGGLSGANVLTF
CDR3 DNA: TGTGCCAGCAGTTCAGGGGGGCTCTCTGGGGCCAACGTCCTGACTTTC

J gene: TRBJ2-7
CDR3 length: 14
D gene: .
V gene: TRBV6-1
clone size: many
CDR3 protein: CAGSESGRTYEQYF
CDR3 DNA: TGTGCCGGCAGTGAATCGGGCAGGACCTACGAGCAGTACTTC

J gene: TRBJ2-7
CDR3 length: 14
D gene: TRBD2
V gene: TRBV27
clone size: .
CDR3 protein: CASSPQRELYEQYF
CDR3 DNA: TGTGCCAGCAGTCCCCAGCGGGAACTCTACGAGCAGTACTTC

J gene: TRBJ1-5
CDR3 length: 13
D gene: .
V gene: TRBV24-1
clone size: .
CDR3 protein: CDCRRDSNQPQHF
CDR3 DNA: TGTGACTGCCGCCGGGACAGCAATCAGCCCCAGCATTTT

J gene: TRBJ1-5
CDR3 length: 13
D gene: .
V gene: TRBV6-5
clone size: many
CDR3 protein: CASRQYTNQPQHF
CDR3 DNA: TGTGCCAGCCGACAGTACACCAATCAGCCCCAGCATTTT

J gene: TRBJ2-5
CDR3 length: 14
D gene: .
V gene: TRBV7-9
clone size: few
CDR3 protein: CASSLVGGKETQYF
CDR3 DNA: TGTGCCAGCAGCTTAGTCGGAGGGAAAGAGACCCAGTACTTC

J gene: TRBJ2-5
CDR3 length: 14
D gene: .
V gene: TRBV29-1
clone size: .
CDR3 protein: CSVVGALGQETQYF
CDR3 DNA: TGCAGCGTTGTGGGGGCACTTGGCCAAGAGACCCAGTACTTC

J gene: TRBJ2-5
CDR3 length: 13
D gene: .
V gene: TRBV12-3/TRBV12-4
clone size: .
CDR3 protein: CASSWQFNQPQYF
CDR3 DNA: TGTGCCAGCAGTTGGCAGTTCAATCAGCCCCAGTACTTC

J gene: TRBJ1-2
CDR3 length: 10
D gene: .
V gene: TRBV20-1
clone size: medium-sized
CDR3 protein: CSARGYGYTF
CDR3 DNA: TGCAGTGCTAGGGGTTATGGCTACACCTTC

J gene: TRBJ2-5
CDR3 length: 17
D gene: TRBD2
V gene: TRBV20-1
clone size: .
CDR3 protein: CSVPAPGGDGRGETQYF
CDR3 DNA: TGCAGTGTCCCCGCCCCGGGGGGAGACGGGAGAGGAGAGACCCAGTACTTC

J gene: TRBJ2-1
CDR3 length: 13
D gene: .
V gene: TRBV6-4
clone size: many
CDR3 protein: CASSASTYNEQFF
CDR3 DNA: TGTGCCAGCAGTGCCTCAACCTACAATGAGCAGTTCTTC

J gene: TRBJ1-1
CDR3 length: 14
D gene: .
V gene: TRBV6-6
clone size: many
CDR3 protein: CASSYDGVNTEAFF
CDR3 DNA: TGTGCCAGCAGTTACGACGGGGTGAACACTGAAGCTTTCTTT

J gene: TRBJ2-3
CDR3 length: 11
D gene: .
V gene: TRBV3-1
clone size: many
CDR3 protein: CASSLGGTQYF
CDR3 DNA: TGTGCCAGCAGCCTCGGAGGTACGCAGTATTTT

J gene: TRBJ1-5
CDR3 length: 16
D gene: TRBD1
V gene: TRBV6-2/TRBV6-3
clone size: many
CDR3 protein: CASSYPGQGRDQPQHF
CDR3 DNA: TGTGCCAGCAGTTATCCGGGACAGGGAAGGGATCAGCCCCAGCATTTT

J gene: TRBJ1-5
CDR3 length: 13
D gene: .
V gene: TRBV7-2
clone size: .
CDR3 protein: CASSARDFIYEHF
CDR3 DNA: TGTGCCAGCAGCGCCCGGGACTTCATCTACGAGCATTTT

J gene: TRBJ2-3
CDR3 length: 14
D gene: TRBD2
V gene: TRBV6-4
clone size: .
CDR3 protein: CASSGRASTDTRYF
CDR3 DNA: TGTGCCAGCAGCGGGAGGGCCAGCACAGATACGCGGTATTTC

J gene: TRBJ2-7
CDR3 length: 16
D gene: TRBD1
V gene: TRBV2
clone size: once
CDR3 protein: CASSAKGQPGAYEQYF
CDR3 DNA: TGTGCCAGCAGTGCTAAGGGACAGCCCGGGGCCTACGAGCAGTACTTC

J gene: TRBJ1-2
CDR3 length: 14
D gene: .
V gene: TRBV5-1
clone size: .
CDR3 protein: CASSWQGANGGYTF
CDR3 DNA: TGCGCCAGCAGCTGGCAGGGAGCAAATGGTGGCTACACCTTC

J gene: TRBJ2-2
CDR3 length: 14
D gene: .
V gene: TRBV25-1
clone size: .
CDR3 protein: CASSDDWDTGELFF
CDR3 DNA: TGTGCCAGCAGTGACGACTGGGACACCGGGGAGCTGTTTTTT

J gene: TRBJ1-1
CDR3 length: 15
D gene: .
V gene: TRBV6-6
clone size: .
CDR3 protein: CASSYGTTGNTEAFF
CDR3 DNA: TGTGCCAGCAGTTACGGCACCACAGGAAACACTGAAGCTTTCTTT

J gene: TRBJ1-2
CDR3 length: 14
D gene: .
V gene: TRBV24-1
clone size: few
CDR3 protein: CATSDSGGHYGYTF
CDR3 DNA: TGTGCCACCAGTGATTCGGGCGGACACTATGGCTACACCTTC

J gene: TRBJ2-1
CDR3 length: 16
D gene: TRBD2
V gene: TRBV9
clone size: .
CDR3 protein: CASGVGGSGSHNEQFF
CDR3 DNA: TGTGCCAGCGGCGTAGGGGGTAGCGGGAGCCACAATGAGCAGTTCTTC

J gene: TRBJ2-2
CDR3 length: 15
D gene: TRBD1
V gene: TRBV10-3
clone size: many
CDR3 protein: CASRRRQGEFGELFF
CDR3 DNA: TGTGCCTCCCGACGTCGACAGGGGGAATTCGGGGAGCTGTTTTTT

J gene: TRBJ2-2
CDR3 length: 16
D gene: .
V gene: TRBV24-1
clone size: .
CDR3 protein: CATSDFGDPKAGELFF
CDR3 DNA: TGTGCCACCAGTGATTTCGGGGACCCAAAGGCCGGGGAGCTGTTTTTT

J gene: TRBJ2-2
CDR3 length: 15
D gene: TRBD2
V gene: TRBV24-1
clone size: .
CDR3 protein: CAPGRGRLNTGELFF
CDR3 DNA: TGTGCTCCAGGGAGGGGACGGTTGAACACCGGGGAGCTGTTTTTT

J gene: TRBJ2-7
CDR3 length: 15
D gene: .
V gene: TRBV5-1
clone size: many
CDR3 protein: CASSLGPGISYEQYF
CDR3 DNA: TGCGCCAGCAGCTTGGGGCCGGGGATCTCCTACGAGCAGTACTTC

J gene: TRBJ2-3
CDR3 length: 14
D gene: .
V gene: TRBV12-3/TRBV12-4
clone size: many
CDR3 protein: CASTWGTITDTQYF
CDR3 DNA: TGTGCCAGCACCTGGGGGACCATAACAGATACGCAGTATTTT

J gene: TRBJ1-1
CDR3 length: 15
D gene: .
V gene: TRBV20-1
clone size: .
CDR3 protein: CSARPPTSANTEAFF
CDR3 DNA: TGCAGTGCTAGACCGCCGACTAGCGCGAACACTGAAGCTTTCTTT

J gene: TRBJ1-2
CDR3 length: 12
D gene: .
V gene: TRBV29-1
clone size: .
CDR3 protein: CSVLSAVGGYTF
CDR3 DNA: TGCAGCGTTCTGAGTGCCGTTGGGGGCTACACCTTC

J gene: TRBJ2-5
CDR3 length: 14
D gene: .
V gene: TRBV2
clone size: many
CDR3 protein: CASSVGGLGETQYF
CDR3 DNA: TGTGCCAGCAGTGTTGGGGGCTTGGGAGAGACCCAGTACTTC

J gene: TRBJ2-2
CDR3 length: 13
D gene: .
V gene: TRBV9
clone size: once
CDR3 protein: CASSTAGAGELFF
CDR3 DNA: TGTGCCAGCAGCACGGCCGGGGCCGGGGAGCTGTTTTTC

J gene: TRBJ1-2
CDR3 length: 14
D gene: TRBD1
V gene: TRBV25-1
clone size: .
CDR3 protein: CASRGTGHNYGYTF
CDR3 DNA: TGTGCCAGCAGGGGGACAGGGCATAACTATGGCTACACCTTC